One and the same sample provided the 27 T cell receptor beta chains below, sequenced in a study of CD8 T cells in ankylosing spondylitis. Each CDR3 protein gets one entry after TCRdb re-called the 5' RACE reads with MiXCR. The repertoire holds approximately 350,000 distinct CDR3 sequences, with approximately 20% as singletons. The source material was blood, either unsorted or a sorted T cell fraction (not recorded which). Receptor source: a male donor with ankylosing spondylitis or in good health (not recorded which).

This clonotype was seen more than once but under ten times. J is TRBJ1-4 and V is TRBV20-1; TRBD1 agrees at 7 bases. The ends lost 2 bases at V and 8 bases at J; junction bases unmatched: 8. Germline CDR1 reads DFQATT; CDR2 reads SNEGSKA (reference sequence). The CDR3 extends over 14 amino acids. CDR3 in amino acids: CSARFRDSGEKLFF. In DNA, the CDR3 is TGCAGTGCTAGATTCCGGGACAGTGGAGAAAAACTGTTTTTT.

This clonotype was seen only a few times. The rearrangement uses TRBV27 and TRBJ2-7; D perhaps matches TRBD2 (5 bases). V lost 6 bases and J lost 7, with 13 bases in between. Germline assignment: CDR1 MNHEY and CDR2 SMNVEV (reference sequence). The CDR3 extends over 12 amino acids. In DNA, the CDR3 is TGTGCCAGCAGCTACTGGACGGGAGAGCAGTACTTC. It translates to CASSYWTGEQYF.

The J gene is TRBJ1-4, the V gene TRBV5-1; D gene ambiguous. Germline CDR1 is SGHRS and CDR2 is YFSETQ. The CDR3 runs to 17 residues. Trimming removed 0 bases from V and 0 bases from J, with 12 bases in between. In DNA, the CDR3 is TGCGCCAGCAGCTTGGGTCCCGTTGGTGCAACTAATGAAAAACTGTTTTTT. This codes for CASSLGPVGATNEKLFF.

The CDR3 region is CASSVGNRAADGYTF. The CDR3 coding sequence is TGTGCCAGCAGCGTAGGTAACCGGGCCGCCGATGGCTACACCTTC. V gene TRBV9 combines with J gene TRBJ1-2; D is unclear. The germline V and J ends were trimmed by 0 bases and 6 bases, with 15 bases remaining between them. Germline-derived CDR1 and CDR2 are SGDLS and YYNGEE. CDR3 length: 15 residues. Supplemented by reference TRBV9 and TRBJ1-2, the full variable domain reads DSGVTQTPKHLITATGQRVTLRCSPRSGDLSVYWYQQSLDQGLQFLIQYYNGEERAKGNILERFSAQQFPDLHSELNLSSLELGDSALYFCASSVGNRAADGYTFGSGTRLTVV.

In its sample, this clonotype was seen a few times. This chain links TRBV4-2 with TRBJ2-3; the match to TRBD2 covers 8 bases. This CDR3 has 16 residues. CDR1 LGHNA and CDR2 YNFKEQ come from the germline V gene. J lost 2 bases, V lost 4 bases, and 8 bases had no gene match. CDR3 region: CASSPHERGITDTQYF. The DNA of the CDR3 is TGTGCCAGCAGCCCCCACGAGCGGGGGATCACAGATACGCAGTATTTT.

Only a few counts were recorded for this clonotype. The chain has TRBV10-3 and TRBJ2-2; 7 nucleotides line up with TRBD1. After removal of 9 bases from V and 4 bases from J, the junction contained 5 bases not matched to a gene. Looked up from germline, CDR1 is ENHRY and CDR2 is SYGVKD. The CDR3 contains 13 residues. The CDR3 coding sequence is TGTGCCATTTGGGACAGTGTCACCGGGGAGCTGTTTTTT. Its protein product is CAIWDSVTGELFF.

This clonotype appeared a few times. DNA for the CDR3: TGTGCCAGCAGCTTAGGAGGGGCAGGTTCCTACGAGCAGTACTTC. Protein: CASSLGGAGSYEQYF. This rearrangement joins TRBV11-2 to TRBJ2-7; D possibly uses TRBD1 or TRBD2 (5 bases each). The CDR3 has 15 residues. Trimming left V 1 base short and J 1 base short, with 11 bases between. Germline assignment: CDR1 SGHAT and CDR2 FQNNGV.

This clonotype has more than one count but fewer than ten. The J gene is TRBJ2-1, the V gene TRBV20-1, with TRBD2 matching 8 bases. Germline V lookup: CDR1 DFQATT, CDR2 SNEGSKA (reference sequence). The trim removed 3 bases at V and 9 bases at J, leaving 13 bases unmatched. The CDR3 runs to 15 residues. CDR3 nucleotide sequence: TGCAGTGCTAGGGACTCCGGGCGGGGGGAGGTTGAGCAGTTCTTC. Protein product: CSARDSGRGEVEQFF.

The rearrangement links TRBV28 to TRBJ2-7, with 9 bases that match TRBD1. Germline CDR1 and CDR2: MDHEN and SYDVKM. The CDR3 has 18 amino acids. V dropped 4 bases and J dropped 0; count of bases not matched to a gene: 13. In nucleotides, the CDR3 is TGTGCCAGCAGTTCGGGGGACAGGGAAATCCTAAGCTCCTACGAGCAGTACTTC. Translating gives CASSSGDREILSSYEQYF.

The rearrangement links TRBV24-1 to TRBJ2-6, with D possibly TRBD1 on 6 matching bases. This CDR3 has 15 amino acids. Germline CDR1 and CDR2: KGHDR and SFDVKD. Trimming cost V 2 bases and J 2 bases, with 6 bases left between them. This CDR3 reads CATSDWDTGANVLTF. CDR3 DNA sequence: TGTGCCACCAGTGATTGGGACACTGGGGCCAACGTCCTGACTTTC.

This clonotype was recorded a few times. The genes are TRBV11-2 and TRBJ2-2; tentatively, D is TRBD2 (5 bases). The CDR3 spans 13 residues. V shed 6 bases and J shed 3 bases, with 8 bases lying between them. The V gene's germline CDR1 is SGHAT and CDR2 FQNNGV. The CDR3 DNA follows: TGTGCCAGCAGAAGCGGATACACCGGGGAGCTGTTTTTT. The encoded protein is CASRSGYTGELFF.

The chain is built from TRBV6-1 and TRBJ1-1, with TRBD1 matching 7 bases. With 5 bases clipped from V and 6 bases from J, the junction kept 3 bases outside the gene matches. Germline values: CDR1 MNHNS, CDR2 SASEGT. The CDR3 consists of 12 residues. For the CDR3, the DNA is TGTGCCAGCAGTCCGACAGGGCCTGAAGCTTTCTTT. This gives the protein CASSPTGPEAFF.

In DNA form, the CDR3 reads TGTGCCAGCAGCGGACAGCATCGTCCAGAGACCCAGTACTTC. Translated: CASSGQHRPETQYF. This rearrangement joins TRBV6-1 to TRBJ2-5, with D tentatively TRBD1 (6 bases). This CDR3 spans 14 amino acids. Trimming took 6 bases from V and 4 from J, leaving 15 bases between them. Germline V CDR1 and CDR2: MNHNS, SASEGT.

The rearrangement joins TRBV11-2 to TRBJ2-7; TRBD2 aligns across 10 bases. The J segment lost 0 bases and the V segment lost 3 bases, leaving 2 bases of the junction unmatched. The germline V gene has CDR1 SGHAT and CDR2 FQNNGV. The CDR3 is 15 residues long. The CDR3 region is CASSFGTSVSYEQYF. The CDR3 DNA is TGTGCCAGCAGCTTCGGGACTAGCGTCTCCTACGAGCAGTACTTC.

This clonotype was recorded a few times. The V and J genes are TRBV5-1 and TRBJ2-1; 11 bases are shared with TRBD2. This CDR3 comprises 16 residues. Trimming at V came to 2 bases and at J to 2 bases, leaving 3 bases not matched to a gene. The V gene's germline CDR1 is SGHRS and CDR2 YFSETQ. The CDR3 nucleotides read TGCGCCAGCAGCTTCCTTAGCGGGGGGGCCTACAATGAGCAGTTCTTC. Translated: CASSFLSGGAYNEQFF.

This clonotype has only a few counts. The chain has TRBV12-3 or TRBV12-4 and TRBJ1-6, with D unresolved. The V gene lost 3 bases and the J gene lost 5 bases, with 5 bases spanning the gap. The CDR3 is 13 residues long. The CDR3 DNA follows: TGTGCCAGCAGTTTTTCCAATAATTCACCCCTCCACTTT. As protein: CASSFSNNSPLHF.

This clonotype occurred a few times. The chain recombines TRBV4-1 with TRBJ2-5; 12 bases are a match to TRBD2. Germline-derived CDR1 and CDR2 are MGHRA and YSYEKL. The CDR3 runs 17 residues. Unmatched junction bases numbered 7, after V lost 0 bases and J lost 5 bases. In DNA form, the CDR3 reads TGCGCCAGCAGCCAAGATCCTAGCGGGGGGGCCCGGGAGACCCAGTACTTC. Protein product: CASSQDPSGGARETQYF.

Only a few counts were recorded for this clonotype. In DNA form, the CDR3 reads TGTGCCATCAGTGTCACAGGGCGGAGGGACTTCAATCAGCCCCAGCATTTT. Protein product: CAISVTGRRDFNQPQHF. The chain employs TRBV10-3 and TRBJ1-5; TRBD1 might be the D (6 bases). This CDR3 is 17 amino acids long. Trimming took off 4 bases at V and 3 bases at J, with 19 bases between the two ends. Per the germline V gene, CDR1 is ENHRY and CDR2 is SYGVKD.

This clonotype appeared a few times. The rearrangement links TRBV6-1 to TRBJ2-7; 7 bases fit TRBD1. V was pared by 6 bases and J by 2 bases, with 7 bases of the junction left unmatched. The CDR3 contains 14 residues. Per germline, CDR1 MNHNS and CDR2 SASEGT. The CDR3: CASRGTGATYEQYF. The CDR3 DNA reads as TGTGCCAGCAGGGGAACAGGGGCCACCTACGAGCAGTACTTC.

Many counts were recorded for this clonotype. The V gene is TRBV12-3 or TRBV12-4, the J gene TRBJ2-2; D is perhaps TRBD2 (5 bases). The length of the CDR3 is 15 residues. V was trimmed by 7 bases and J by 1 base, leaving 13 bases between them. In nucleotides, the CDR3 is TGTGCCAGCAACGGCAGGAGGTTGAACACCGGGGAGCTGTTTTTT. Encoded protein: CASNGRRLNTGELFF.

J is TRBJ2-7 and V is TRBV4-1; possible D gene TRBD1, 5 bases. The CDR3 has 14 residues. Germline-derived CDR1 and CDR2 are MGHRA and YSYEKL. V was shortened by 2 bases and J by 2 bases, with 10 bases between the two germline ends. The CDR3 DNA is TGCGCCAGCAGCCAAAAGTTACAGGCCTACGAGCAGTACTTC. Protein sequence: CASSQKLQAYEQYF.

This clonotype has a handful of counts. V gene TRBV6-1 combines with J gene TRBJ2-5; a possible D gene is TRBD2 (6 bases). The V gene lost 6 bases and the J gene lost 5 bases, with 22 bases spanning the gap. The CDR3 has 16 residues. Germline assignment: CDR1 MNHNS and CDR2 SASEGT. Here the CDR3 reads CASSITRREDGETQYF. For the CDR3, the DNA is TGTGCCAGCAGCATTACCCGGAGGGAGGACGGGGAGACCCAGTACTTC.

This rearrangement joins TRBV6-1 to TRBJ2-3; 13 bases agree with TRBD2. The CDR3 consists of 16 residues. After removal of 4 bases from V and 13 bases from J, the junction contained 14 bases not matched to a gene. Germline assignment: CDR1 MNHNS and CDR2 SASEGT. The CDR3 coding sequence is TGTGCCAGCAGTGCACCGACTAGCGGGGGGACTTTCGCCGAGTATTTT. This sequence encodes CASSAPTSGGTFAEYF.

The chain combines TRBV29-1 with TRBJ2-7; tentatively, D is TRBD1 or TRBD2 (5 bases each). The germline V gene has CDR1 SQVTM and CDR2 ANQGSEA. Trimming took off 6 bases at V and 0 bases at J, with 15 bases between the two ends. The CDR3 is 14 residues long. CDR3 sequence: CSVTGTGSSYEQYF. The CDR3 DNA reads TGCAGCGTGACCGGGACGGGGAGCTCCTACGAGCAGTACTTC.

As concerns this clonotype: A much larger clone lies one base from this, so it may be a read error. The conserved closing phenylalanine or tryptophan is absent in this CDR3, likely reflecting a read error. The J gene is TRBJ2-3, the V gene TRBV12-3 or TRBV12-4, with D perhaps TRBD1 or TRBD2 (5 bases each). The CDR3 contains 14 residues. V was shortened by 6 bases and J by 4 bases, with 14 bases between the two germline ends. CDR3 nucleotide sequence: TGTGCCAGCAGGCCCCGGGACGCCCCAGATACGCAGTATTTA. Amino acids: CASRPRDAPDTQYL.

The table lists this clonotype with a few counts. The V call is TRBV19, the J call TRBJ2-7; the match to TRBD1 covers 7 bases. Germline CDR1 LNHDA, CDR2 SQIVND (reference sequence). This CDR3 has 13 residues. The junction had 2 bases not matched to a gene; V was cut back by 3 bases and J by 3 bases. As DNA, the CDR3 is TGTGCCAGTAGTATGGGACAGAACTACGAGCAGTACTTC. Encoded protein: CASSMGQNYEQYF.

The chain combines TRBV28 with TRBJ1-1; unclear D gene. Germline loops: CDR1 MDHEN, CDR2 SYDVKM. Trimming took 3 bases from V and 1 from J, leaving 6 bases between them. This CDR3 region has 13 residues. This CDR3 is CASSFLRNTEAFF. The CDR3 bases are TGTGCCAGCAGTTTCTTGAGGAACACTGAAGCTTTCTTT. The whole variable domain, remainder taken from reference TRBV28 and TRBJ1-1, is DVKVTQSSRYLVKRTGEKVFLECVQDMDHENMFWYRQDPGLGLRLIYFSYDVKMKEKGDIPEGYSVSREKKERFSLILESASTNQTSMYLCASSFLRNTEAFFGQGTRLTVV.